Presented here are 28 T cell receptor beta chains from one specimen sequenced in a study of blood T cell repertoires in COVID-19. Profiling relied on immunoSEQ multiplex PCR, and the TCRdb table lists in-frame clones only, not all of them. Among about 240,000 clones, 85% were seen once, and the ten largest hold approximately 6.3%. The sample taken for sequencing was peripheral blood. These receptors originate from a woman between 55 and 75 years old with active or convalescent COVID-19.

V usage is TRBV5-1 and J usage is TRBJ1-2, with a possible D match to TRBD1 (5 bases). Trimming removed 4 bases from V and 2 bases from J, with 15 bases in between. This CDR3 spans 15 amino acids. The V gene's germline CDR1 is SGHRS and CDR2 YFSETQ. The CDR3 DNA reads as TGCGCCAGCAGCGACCCCCAGACAGAGAACTATGGCTACACCTTC. This sequence encodes CASSDPQTENYGYTF.

V is TRBV6-2 or TRBV6-3 and J is TRBJ2-7; tentative D call: TRBD1 (6 bases). V lost 5 bases and J lost 2, with 13 bases in between. The CDR3 contains 14 residues. Germline V gives CDR1 MNHEY, CDR2 SVGEGT. CDR3 in DNA: TGTGCCAGCAGTCATCCCGGGACAACCTACGAGCAGTACTTC. This gives the protein CASSHPGTTYEQYF.

V gene TRBV29-1 combines with J gene TRBJ1-1; possibly TRBD1 for D (6 bases). V was cut by 6 bases and J by 0 bases, with 11 bases left in between. Germline V gene data show CDR1 as SQVTM and CDR2 as ANQGSEA. The CDR3 has 13 residues. CDR3 in DNA: TGCAGCGTGGCCAGGGACATGAACACTGAAGCTTTCTTT. It specifies CSVARDMNTEAFF.

This chain uses TRBV15 with TRBJ2-7; D uncertain. The V end was cut by 5 bases, the J end by 0 bases, with 17 bases between. The CDR3 extends over 16 amino acids. The germline gives CDR1 LNHNV, CDR2 YYDKDF (reference sequence). CDR3 sequence (DNA): TGTGCCACCAGCGCAGCAGGCTCGGAAAGCTCCTACGAGCAGTACTTC. It is translated as CATSAAGSESSYEQYF.

The chain carries TRBV13 and TRBJ1-2; 8 bases fit TRBD1. CDR3 size: 15 residues. V gave up 8 bases and J gave up 5 bases; unmatched junction bases: 13. The germline gives CDR1 PRHDT, CDR2 FYEKMQ (reference sequence). The CDR3 DNA follows: TGTGCCAGCTCAGGGGGCGCTGGAGCTTGGTATGGCTACACCTTC. Translated, it gives CASSGGAGAWYGYTF.

V gene TRBV3-1 (or the pseudogene TRBV3-2) combines with J gene TRBJ2-3; 8 bases align to TRBD2. CDR3 length: 14 residues. CDR1 is LGHDT, CDR2 YNNKEL, per germline (reference sequence). V trimming: 4 bases; J trimming: 2 bases; junction bases outside the gene matches: 2. The CDR3 DNA reads as TGTGCCAGCAGCCTAGCGGGGATCACAGATACGCAGTATTTT. It encodes CASSLAGITDTQYF.

With regard to this clone: At one boundary the junction diverges from the germline segment, which might be a read error. The CDR3 spells CASSLAPGQEQYF. The DNA for the CDR3 is TGTGCTAGCAGCTTAGCGCCAGGACAGGAGCAGTACTTC. This chain connects TRBV7-7 to TRBJ2-7; weak D call: TRBD1 (6 bases). Germline assignment: CDR1 SSHAT and CDR2 FNYEAQ (reference sequence). The CDR3 length is 13 residues.

This clone has only a few counts. This sequence joins TRBV6-1 and TRBJ1-5; 9 bases align to TRBD1. CDR1 is MNHNS, CDR2 SASEGT, per germline. The CDR3 consists of 16 residues. Trimming removed 0 bases from V and 9 bases from J; junction bases left unmatched: 9. CDR3 coding DNA: TGTGCCAGCAGTGAAGCGCTGGGGACAGGGATACGGCCCCAGCATTTT. Translated, it gives CASSEALGTGIRPQHF.

In this sample, this clone turned up a few times. The CDR3 sequence is CASSRTGAETQYF. The CDR3 DNA sequence: TGTGCCAGCAGTCGGACAGGGGCAGAGACCCAGTACTTC. The chain has TRBV7-6 and TRBJ2-5; 9 nucleotides match TRBD1. Germline lookup yields CDR1 SGHVS and CDR2 FNYEAQ. Trimming removed 6 bases from V and 4 bases from J; junction bases left unmatched: 3. This CDR3 has 13 amino acids.

The chain carries TRBV15 and TRBJ2-7; a possible D gene is TRBD1 (5 bases). This CDR3 is built from 17 residues. Per the germline V gene, CDR1 is LNHNV and CDR2 is YYDKDF (reference sequence). The V and J ends lost 0 bases and 4 bases respectively, with 19 bases between them. The CDR3 sequence is CATSRDLGRAMVYEQYF. Written as DNA, the CDR3 is TGTGCCACCAGCAGAGATCTTGGCAGGGCGATGGTATACGAGCAGTACTTC.

V and J are TRBV7-2 and TRBJ2-2; TRBD1 matches 7 bases. CDR1 and CDR2 from the germline V gene are SGHTA and FQGNSA. The CDR3 consists of 15 residues. V was pared by 5 bases and J by 1 base, with 4 bases of the junction left unmatched. This CDR3 reads CASSPRTGNTGELFF. The CDR3 DNA sequence: TGTGCCAGCAGCCCCCGGACAGGGAACACCGGGGAGCTGTTTTTT.

CDR3 amino acids: CASSIYRVSGGPLETQYF. CDR3 DNA: TGTGCCAGCAGTATCTACCGTGTTAGCGGGGGGCCTTTGGAGACCCAGTACTTC. This chain links TRBV5-6 with TRBJ2-5, with 10 bases that match TRBD2. This CDR3 region has 18 residues. J was trimmed by 5 bases and V by 5 bases; bases with no gene match: 18. Germline values: CDR1 SGHDT, CDR2 YYEEEE.

The chain links TRBV7-6 to TRBJ2-2, with 7 bases aligning to TRBD2. V lost 7 bases, J lost 7 bases, and 9 bases stayed unmatched. Germline values: CDR1 SGHVS, CDR2 FNYEAQ. This CDR3 is built from 14 residues. CDR3 residues: CASKRSGESGELFF. The CDR3 region has the DNA TGTGCCAGCAAAAGAAGCGGGGAAAGCGGGGAGCTGTTTTTT.

The rearrangement joins TRBV9 to TRBJ2-2; a possible D gene is TRBD2 (5 bases). V gave up 6 bases and J gave up 0 bases, with 12 bases separating them. The CDR3 covers 15 residues. Germline V gene sequence: CDR1 SGDLS, CDR2 YYNGEE. The CDR3, as DNA: TGTGCCAGCACCACCACAGCGGCGAACACCGGGGAGCTGTTTTTT. This gives the protein CASTTTAANTGELFF.

This sequence joins TRBV5-1 and TRBJ1-3, with 7 bases lining up with TRBD1. CDR1 and CDR2 from the germline V gene are SGHRS and YFSETQ. Trimming at V came to 0 bases and at J to 4 bases, leaving 1 base not matched to a gene. This CDR3 contains 14 residues. The CDR3 loop reads CASSLEQGGNTIYF. The CDR3 DNA follows: TGCGCCAGCAGCTTGGAACAGGGGGGAAACACCATATATTTT.

Here the CDR3 DNA reads TGTGCCACCAGTGATTCTAGCGGGCCCTACAATGAGCAGTTCTTC. Translating gives CATSDSSGPYNEQFF. This chain links TRBV24-1 with TRBJ2-1; 8 bases fit TRBD2. The CDR3 runs to 15 residues. CDR1 and CDR2 (germline): KGHDR, SFDVKD. V lost 2 bases to trimming and J lost 2 bases; unmatched junction nucleotides: 1.

The chain employs TRBV5-1 and TRBJ2-5; 14 bases line up with TRBD2. The germline V gene encodes CDR1 SGHRS and CDR2 YFSETQ. The V gene end was trimmed by 4 bases and the J gene end by 7 bases; junction bases not matched to a gene: 3. This CDR3 comprises 14 residues. CDR3 coding DNA: TGCGCCAGCAGCACTGGGACTAGCGGGGGGACCCAGTACTTC. This encodes CASSTGTSGGTQYF.

V usage is TRBV25-1 and J usage is TRBJ2-3, with D possibly TRBD2 on 5 matching bases. Germline V gene lookup returns CDR1 MGHDK and CDR2 SYGVNS. Trimming removed 0 bases at V and 0 bases at J, with 10 bases between. The CDR3 length is 16 residues. In nucleotides, the CDR3 is TGTGCCAGCAGTGAATACCGGACGGGAAGCACAGATACGCAGTATTTT. Translated: CASSEYRTGSTDTQYF.

J is TRBJ2-2 and V is TRBV5-1, with TRBD1 matching over 7 bases. This CDR3 contains 16 residues. The germline V gene has CDR1 SGHRS and CDR2 YFSETQ. V shed 2 bases, J shed 4 bases, and the junction held 8 bases outside the gene matches. The CDR3 reads CASSLRQGSGTGELFF. CDR3 in DNA: TGCGCCAGCAGCTTAAGACAGGGTTCGGGCACCGGGGAGCTGTTTTTT.

This chain links TRBV2 with TRBJ2-3; TRBD1 is a possible D gene (6 bases). Germline V CDR1 and CDR2: SNHLY, FYNNEI. The CDR3 totals 16 residues. V was cut by 4 bases and J by 2 bases, with 16 bases left in between. CDR3 coding DNA: TGTGCCAGCAGTGCACAGGGTCGAGGTTACACAGATACGCAGTATTTT. Protein product: CASSAQGRGYTDTQYF.

This chain joins TRBV5-6 and TRBJ1-2; 7 nucleotides align to TRBD1. Germline V lookup: CDR1 SGHDT, CDR2 YYEEEE. CDR3 length: 16 residues. V shed 2 bases and J 3 bases; nucleotides not matched to a gene: 10. The CDR3 DNA reads TGTGCCAGCAGCTTCGGGAACCAACAGGGGCACTATGGCTACACCTTC. Translation gives CASSFGNQQGHYGYTF. The whole variable domain, filled in from reference TRBV5-6 and TRBJ1-2, reads DAGVTQSPTHLIKTRGQQVTLRCSPKSGHDTVSWYQQALGQGPQFIFQYYEEEERQRGNFPDRFSGHQFPNYSSELNVNALLLGDSALYLCASSFGNQQGHYGYTFGSGTRLTVV.

V gene TRBV19 combines with J gene TRBJ1-5; 7 bases map to TRBD1. The germline V gene encodes CDR1 LNHDA and CDR2 SQIVND (reference sequence). With 0 bases clipped from V and 5 bases from J, the junction kept 10 bases outside the gene matches. CDR3 length equals 17 residues. CDR3 bases: TGTGCCAGTAGTATAGATCCCCTTAAGGGGGCCGATCAGCCCCAGCATTTT. It yields the protein CASSIDPLKGADQPQHF.

This clone showed up just a few times. In DNA, the CDR3 is TGTGCCAGCAGCCCACTACGACAGGGGGCTAGTGAAAAACTGTTTTTT. Amino acids: CASSPLRQGASEKLFF. V gene TRBV21-1 combines with J gene TRBJ1-4; the table's D call, TRBD1, was not checked against the DNA. TRBV21-1 is tagged as a pseudogene. This CDR3 spans 16 amino acids.

The chain couples TRBV6-6 to TRBJ1-3; 7 bases map to TRBD1. CDR1 and CDR2 (germline): MNHNY, SVGAGI (reference sequence). The CDR3 is made up of 16 amino acids. V dropped 8 bases and J dropped 0; count of bases not matched to a gene: 10. CDR3 sequence (DNA): TGTGCCAGCCTCGGACAGGCCGACCGCTCTGGAAACACCATATATTTT. Its translation: CASLGQADRSGNTIYF.

The chain recombines TRBV19 with TRBJ2-6; no reliable D call. The germline V gene encodes CDR1 LNHDA and CDR2 SQIVND (reference sequence). Between the trimmed V and J ends, which lost 3 bases and 0 bases, there was a span of 9 bases. CDR3 length equals 16 residues. The CDR3 nucleotides are TGTGCCAGTAGTATCTCGCGCGCCTCTGGGGCCAACGTCCTGACTTTC. It is translated as CASSISRASGANVLTF.

The V call is TRBV24-1, the J call TRBJ2-1, with TRBD2 matching over 8 bases. This CDR3 is built from 16 residues. The ends lost 1 base at V and 3 bases at J; junction bases unmatched: 4. CDR1 and CDR2 from the germline V gene are KGHDR and SFDVKD. The CDR3 DNA follows: TGTGCCACCAGTGATTTTCGGGCGGGGGGCTACAATGAGCAGTTCTTC. Its protein product is CATSDFRAGGYNEQFF.

The chain is built from TRBV5-4 and TRBJ2-1; 12 bases are a match to TRBD2. V trimming: 3 bases; J trimming: 9 bases; junction bases outside the gene matches: 16. Germline assignment: CDR1 SGHNT and CDR2 YYREEE (reference sequence). The CDR3 totals 18 residues. This CDR3 reads CASSSGLAGRDKLSEQFF. DNA for the CDR3: TGTGCCAGCAGCTCCGGACTAGCGGGAAGGGATAAGCTCAGTGAGCAGTTCTTC.

This chain links TRBV7-2 with TRBJ1-5; no clear D gene. The CDR3 consists of 15 residues. Germline V CDR1 and CDR2: SGHTA, FQGNSA. Trimming shortened V by 1 base and J by 0 bases, and 7 bases separated the two germline ends. CDR3 sequence: CASSLDSYSNQPQHF. CDR3 coding DNA: TGTGCCAGCAGCTTAGACAGCTATAGCAATCAGCCCCAGCATTTT.